The 14 T cell receptor beta chains below all came from one sample that was sequenced in a study of human T cells and chemical hapten exposure. Time point denoted: pre-sensitization, week 0. As to treatment: therapeutic diphenylcyclopropenone sensitization with weekly scalp DPC. It was from unfractionated whole blood that total RNA was extracted. TCRdb fed the RACE reads into MiXCR, producing one record per CDR3 protein. In the table there are approximately 32,000 distinct CDR3 sequences, about 12% of which are singletons. Sequences were derived from whole blood, sampled in connection with sensitization to the hapten diphenylcyclopropenone (DPC). These receptors all stem from a woman in her thirties or forties with alopecia areata. Some clones in this sample may be carry-over from other donors' samples.

This clonotype showed up many times. The genes are TRBV2 and TRBJ1-2, with TRBD1 as a possible D gene (6 bases). Germline V gene sequence: CDR1 SNHLY, CDR2 FYNNEI. Trimming shortened V by 6 bases and J by 2 bases, and 10 bases separated the two germline ends. The CDR3 has 13 residues. The CDR3 nucleotides are TGTGCCAGCAGGGCGGACAGAAACTATGGCTACACCTTC. Protein sequence: CASRADRNYGYTF.

At least ten counts were recorded for this clonotype. This chain connects TRBV15 to TRBJ1-5; D possibly corresponds to TRBD1 (6 bases). The V end was cut by 6 bases, the J end by 2 bases, with 20 bases between. The CDR3 extends over 17 amino acids. CDR1 LNHNV and CDR2 YYDKDF come from the germline V gene (reference sequence). CDR3 nucleotides: TGTGCCACCAGGAGGGGCGGCGGGGGCATGGGCAATCAGCCCCAGCATTTT. Residues: CATRRGGGGMGNQPQHF.

This clonotype has ten or more counts. The chain couples TRBV18 to TRBJ1-2, with TRBD1 identical over 9 bases. Germline assignment: CDR1 KGHSH and CDR2 LQKENI. The CDR3 runs to 13 residues. J gave up 6 bases and V 3 bases, and 2 bases lay outside the gene matches. The CDR3 spells CASSPRTGDGYTF. As DNA, the CDR3 is TGTGCCAGCTCACCCCGGACAGGGGATGGCTACACCTTC.

This clonotype was picked up many times. The chain uses TRBV29-1 and TRBJ2-1, with D uncertain. Trimming cost V 6 bases and J 4 bases, with 16 bases left between them. Germline V lookup: CDR1 SQVTM, CDR2 ANQGSEA. CDR3 length equals 14 residues. Written as DNA, the CDR3 is TGCAGCGTCGACCTTAGCAGTCTTTACAATGAGCAGTTCTTC. This sequence encodes CSVDLSSLYNEQFF.

The chain recombines TRBV7-2 with TRBJ1-2, with D perhaps matching TRBD1 (6 bases). Trimming left V 5 bases short and J 0 bases short, with 10 bases between. Germline V CDR1 and CDR2: SGHTA, FQGNSA. The CDR3 is 14 amino acids. This chain's CDR3 is CASSRGQPNYGYTF. The CDR3 DNA reads TGTGCCAGCAGCCGGGGACAACCTAACTATGGCTACACCTTC.

The chain recombines TRBV10-3 with TRBJ2-1; no definite D call. Per the germline V gene, CDR1 is ENHRY and CDR2 is SYGVKD. V lost 6 bases to trimming and J lost 0 bases, with 12 bases between them. CDR3 length equals 15 residues. The CDR3 DNA reads TGTGCCATCAGCACCGTGTCCGACTCCTACAATGAGCAGTTCTTC. Translated, it gives CAISTVSDSYNEQFF.

The chain couples TRBV15 to TRBJ2-5; D may match TRBD1 or TRBD2 (5 bases each). The CDR3 sequence is 15 residues long. Germline assignment: CDR1 LNHNV and CDR2 YYDKDF (reference sequence). The V and J ends lost 0 bases and 5 bases respectively, with 13 bases between them. The CDR3 spells CATSRDVLAGETQYF. CDR3 coding DNA: TGTGCCACCAGCAGAGATGTCCTAGCAGGGGAGACCCAGTACTTC.

The J gene is TRBJ2-7, the V gene TRBV28, with TRBD1 matching over 8 bases. The V segment lost 5 bases and the J segment 7 bases; nucleotides outside the gene matches: 13. The CDR3 is made up of 15 amino acids. From germline, CDR1 is MDHEN and CDR2 SYDVKM. This CDR3 reads CASSAIRGRIEEQYF. The CDR3 coding sequence is TGTGCCAGCAGTGCGATCAGGGGGCGGATAGAAGAGCAGTACTTC.

This clonotype occurred many times. The gene calls are TRBV7-6 and TRBJ2-1; possibly TRBD2 for D (6 bases). Germline values: CDR1 SGHVS, CDR2 FNYEAQ. Trimming cost V 0 bases and J 7 bases, with 10 bases left between them. The CDR3 totals 14 residues. The chain's CDR3 is CASSLARGRNEQFF. The CDR3 nucleotides are TGTGCCAGCAGCTTAGCACGGGGGAGGAATGAGCAGTTCTTC.

At least ten counts were recorded for this clonotype. Mismatch with germline at one junction end may stem from a read error. This chain uses TRBV28 with TRBJ2-6; possibly TRBD1 or TRBD2 for D (5 bases each). The CDR3 extends over 12 amino acids. Germline V gene sequence: CDR1 MDHEN, CDR2 SYDVKM. For the CDR3, the DNA is TGCGGGGCTCGCTCCGGGGCCAACGTCCTGACTTTC. As protein: CGARSGANVLTF.

This clonotype was detected only a few times. The rearrangement links TRBV11-1 to TRBJ2-7; D possibly corresponds to TRBD2 (6 bases). Trimming stripped 1 base from V and 1 base from J, with 11 bases between. The CDR3 runs 15 residues. The V gene's germline CDR1 is SGHAT and CDR2 FQDESV (reference sequence). The CDR3 loop is CASSLELAGSYEQYF. The DNA of the CDR3 is TGTGCCAGCAGCTTAGAACTAGCAGGTTCCTACGAGCAGTACTTC.

V and J are TRBV5-1 and TRBJ2-1; 7 nucleotides align to TRBD1. The V gene's germline CDR1 is SGHRS and CDR2 YFSETQ. The CDR3 spans 13 residues. Germline trimming cut 4 bases from V and 4 bases from J; bases unmatched to any gene: 2. This CDR3 is CASSTGQYNEQFF. CDR3 sequence (DNA): TGCGCCAGCAGCACGGGACAGTACAATGAGCAGTTCTTC. The full variable domain, completed using reference TRBV5-1 and TRBJ2-1, is KAGVTQTPRYLIKTRGQQVTLSCSPISGHRSVSWYQQTPGQGLQFLFEYFSETQRNKGNFPGRFSGRQFSNSRSEMNVSTLELGDSALYLCASSTGQYNEQFFGPGTRLTVL.

This clonotype occurred many times. The chain recombines TRBV10-2 with TRBJ2-7, with a possible D match to TRBD2 (5 bases). V dropped 5 bases and J dropped 2 bases, with 13 bases sitting between them. The CDR3 contains 14 residues. The germline gives CDR1 WSHSY, CDR2 SAAADI. The CDR3 sequence: CASSLLDLTYEQYF. In DNA, the CDR3 is TGCGCCAGCAGTCTACTGGACTTAACCTACGAGCAGTACTTC.

To note about this clonotype: The CDR3 ends on some other residue instead of the conserved phenylalanine or tryptophan, so this is likely a read error. The J gene is TRBJ2-7, the V gene TRBV11-2; D might be TRBD1 (5 bases). The germline gives CDR1 SGHAT, CDR2 FQNNGV. V dropped 5 bases and J dropped 3 bases, with 11 bases sitting between them. CDR3 length: 13 residues. The CDR3 coding sequence is TGTGCCAGCAGCCCCGTGACAGACTACGAGCAGTACATC. As protein: CASSPVTDYEQYI.